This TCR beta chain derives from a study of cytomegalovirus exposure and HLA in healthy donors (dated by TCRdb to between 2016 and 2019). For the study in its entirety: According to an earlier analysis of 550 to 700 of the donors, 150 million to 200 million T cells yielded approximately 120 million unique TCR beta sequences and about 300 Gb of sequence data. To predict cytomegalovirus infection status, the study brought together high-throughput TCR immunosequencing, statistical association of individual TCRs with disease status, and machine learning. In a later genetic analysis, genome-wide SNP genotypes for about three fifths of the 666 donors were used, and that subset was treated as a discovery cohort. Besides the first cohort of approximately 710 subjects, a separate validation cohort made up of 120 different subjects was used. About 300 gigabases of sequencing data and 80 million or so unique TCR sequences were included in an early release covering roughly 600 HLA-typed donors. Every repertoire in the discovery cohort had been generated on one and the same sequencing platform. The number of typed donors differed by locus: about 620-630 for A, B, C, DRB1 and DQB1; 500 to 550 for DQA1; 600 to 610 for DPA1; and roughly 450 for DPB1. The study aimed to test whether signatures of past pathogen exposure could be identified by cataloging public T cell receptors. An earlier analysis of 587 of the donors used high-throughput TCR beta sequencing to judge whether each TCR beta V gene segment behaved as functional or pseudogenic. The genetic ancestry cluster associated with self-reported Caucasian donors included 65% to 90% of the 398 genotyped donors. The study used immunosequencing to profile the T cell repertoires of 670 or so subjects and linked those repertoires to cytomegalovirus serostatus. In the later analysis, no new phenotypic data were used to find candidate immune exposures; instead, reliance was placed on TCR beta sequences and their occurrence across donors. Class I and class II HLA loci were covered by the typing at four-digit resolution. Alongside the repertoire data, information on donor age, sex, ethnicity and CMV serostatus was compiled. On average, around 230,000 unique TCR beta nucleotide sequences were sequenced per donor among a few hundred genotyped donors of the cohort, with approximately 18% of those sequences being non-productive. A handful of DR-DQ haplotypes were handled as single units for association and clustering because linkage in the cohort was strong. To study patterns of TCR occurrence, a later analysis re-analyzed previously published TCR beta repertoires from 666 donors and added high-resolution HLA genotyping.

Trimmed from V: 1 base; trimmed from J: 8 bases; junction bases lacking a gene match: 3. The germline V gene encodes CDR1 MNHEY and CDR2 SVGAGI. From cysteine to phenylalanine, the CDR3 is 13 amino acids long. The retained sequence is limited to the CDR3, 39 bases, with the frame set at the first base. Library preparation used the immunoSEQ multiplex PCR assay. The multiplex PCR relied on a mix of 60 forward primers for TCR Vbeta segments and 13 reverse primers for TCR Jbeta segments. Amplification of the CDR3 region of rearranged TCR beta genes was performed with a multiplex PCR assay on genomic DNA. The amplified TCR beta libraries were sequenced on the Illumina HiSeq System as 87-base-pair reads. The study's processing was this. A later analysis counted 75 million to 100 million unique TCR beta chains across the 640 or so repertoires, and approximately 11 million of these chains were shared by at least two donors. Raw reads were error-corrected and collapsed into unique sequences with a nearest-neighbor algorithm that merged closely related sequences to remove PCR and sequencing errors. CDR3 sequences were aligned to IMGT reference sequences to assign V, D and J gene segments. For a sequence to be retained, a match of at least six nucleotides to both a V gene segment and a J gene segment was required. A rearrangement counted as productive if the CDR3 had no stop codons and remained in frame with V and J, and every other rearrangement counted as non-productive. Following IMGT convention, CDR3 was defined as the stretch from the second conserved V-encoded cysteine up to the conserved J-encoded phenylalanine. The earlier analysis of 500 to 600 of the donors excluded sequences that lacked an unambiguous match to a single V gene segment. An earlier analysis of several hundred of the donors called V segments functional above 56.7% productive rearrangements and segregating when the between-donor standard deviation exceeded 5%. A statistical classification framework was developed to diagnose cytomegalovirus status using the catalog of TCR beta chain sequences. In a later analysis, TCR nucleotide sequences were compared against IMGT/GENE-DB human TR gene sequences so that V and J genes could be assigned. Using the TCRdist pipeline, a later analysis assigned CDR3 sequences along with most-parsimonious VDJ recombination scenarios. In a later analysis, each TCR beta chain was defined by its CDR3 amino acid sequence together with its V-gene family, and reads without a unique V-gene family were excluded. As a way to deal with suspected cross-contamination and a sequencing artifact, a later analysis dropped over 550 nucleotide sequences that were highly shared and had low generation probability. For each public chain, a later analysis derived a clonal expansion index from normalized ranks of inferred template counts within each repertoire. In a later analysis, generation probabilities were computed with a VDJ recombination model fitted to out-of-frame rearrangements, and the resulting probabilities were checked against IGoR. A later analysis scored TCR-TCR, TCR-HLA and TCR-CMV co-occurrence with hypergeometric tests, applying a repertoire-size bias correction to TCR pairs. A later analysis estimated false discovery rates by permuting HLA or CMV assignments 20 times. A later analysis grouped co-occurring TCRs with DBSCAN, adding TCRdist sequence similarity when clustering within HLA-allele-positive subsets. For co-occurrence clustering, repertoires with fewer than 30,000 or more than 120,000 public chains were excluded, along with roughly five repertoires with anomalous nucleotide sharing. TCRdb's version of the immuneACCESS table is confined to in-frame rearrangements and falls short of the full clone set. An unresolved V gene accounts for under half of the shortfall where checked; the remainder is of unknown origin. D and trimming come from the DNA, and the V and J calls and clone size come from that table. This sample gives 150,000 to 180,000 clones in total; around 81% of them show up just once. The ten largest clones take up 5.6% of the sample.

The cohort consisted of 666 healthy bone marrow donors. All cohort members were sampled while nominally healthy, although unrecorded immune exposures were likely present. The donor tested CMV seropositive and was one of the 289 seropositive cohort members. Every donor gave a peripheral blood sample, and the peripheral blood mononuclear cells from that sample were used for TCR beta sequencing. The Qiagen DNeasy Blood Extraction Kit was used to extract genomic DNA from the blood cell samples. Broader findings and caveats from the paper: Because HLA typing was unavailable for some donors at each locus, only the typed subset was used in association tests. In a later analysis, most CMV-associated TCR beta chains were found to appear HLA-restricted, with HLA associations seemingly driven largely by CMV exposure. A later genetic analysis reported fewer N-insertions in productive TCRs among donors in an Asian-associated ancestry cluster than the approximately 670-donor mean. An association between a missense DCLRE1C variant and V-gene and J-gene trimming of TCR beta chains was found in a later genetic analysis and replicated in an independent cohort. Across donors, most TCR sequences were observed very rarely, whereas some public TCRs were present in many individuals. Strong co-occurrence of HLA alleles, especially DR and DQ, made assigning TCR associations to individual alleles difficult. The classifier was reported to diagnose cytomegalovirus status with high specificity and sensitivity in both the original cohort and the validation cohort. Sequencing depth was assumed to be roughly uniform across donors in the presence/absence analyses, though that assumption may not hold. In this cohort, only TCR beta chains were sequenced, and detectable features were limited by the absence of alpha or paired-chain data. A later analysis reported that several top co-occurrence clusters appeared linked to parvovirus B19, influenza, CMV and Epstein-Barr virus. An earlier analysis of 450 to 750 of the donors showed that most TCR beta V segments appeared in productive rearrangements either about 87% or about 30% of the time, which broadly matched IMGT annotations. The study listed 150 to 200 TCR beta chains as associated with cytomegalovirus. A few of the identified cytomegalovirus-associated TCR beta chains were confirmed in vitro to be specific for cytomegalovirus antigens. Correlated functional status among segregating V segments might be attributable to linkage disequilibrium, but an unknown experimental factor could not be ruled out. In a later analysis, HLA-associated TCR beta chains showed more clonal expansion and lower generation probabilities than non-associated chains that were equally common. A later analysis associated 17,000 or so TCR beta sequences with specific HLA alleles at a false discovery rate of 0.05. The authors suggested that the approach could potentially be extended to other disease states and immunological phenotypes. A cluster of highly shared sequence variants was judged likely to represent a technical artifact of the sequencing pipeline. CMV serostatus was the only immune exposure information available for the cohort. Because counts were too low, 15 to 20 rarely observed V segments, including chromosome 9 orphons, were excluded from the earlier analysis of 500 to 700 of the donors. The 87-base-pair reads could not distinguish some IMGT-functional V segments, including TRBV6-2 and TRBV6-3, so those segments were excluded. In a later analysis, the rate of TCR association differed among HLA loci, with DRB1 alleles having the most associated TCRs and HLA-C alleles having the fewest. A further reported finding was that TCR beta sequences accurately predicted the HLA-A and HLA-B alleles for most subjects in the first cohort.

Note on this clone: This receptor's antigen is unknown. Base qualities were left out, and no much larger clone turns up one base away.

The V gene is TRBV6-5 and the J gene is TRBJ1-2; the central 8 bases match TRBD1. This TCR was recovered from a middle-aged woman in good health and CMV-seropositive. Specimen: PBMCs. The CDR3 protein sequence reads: CASSYWDRRGYTF. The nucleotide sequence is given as TGTGCCAGCAGTTACTGGGACAGGAGAGGCTACACCTTC.